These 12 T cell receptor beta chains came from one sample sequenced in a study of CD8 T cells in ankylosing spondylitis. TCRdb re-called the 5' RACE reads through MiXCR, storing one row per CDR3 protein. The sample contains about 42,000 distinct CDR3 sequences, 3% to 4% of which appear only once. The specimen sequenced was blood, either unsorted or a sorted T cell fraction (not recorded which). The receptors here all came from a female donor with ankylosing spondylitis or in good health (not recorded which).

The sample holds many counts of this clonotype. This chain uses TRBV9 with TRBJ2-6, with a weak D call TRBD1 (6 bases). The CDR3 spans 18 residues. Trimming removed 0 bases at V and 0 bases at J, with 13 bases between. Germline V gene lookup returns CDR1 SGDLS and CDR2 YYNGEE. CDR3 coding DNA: TGTGCCAGCAGCGTAGCTGGGGGCAAAGGCTCTGGGGCCAACGTCCTGACTTTC. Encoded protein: CASSVAGGKGSGANVLTF.

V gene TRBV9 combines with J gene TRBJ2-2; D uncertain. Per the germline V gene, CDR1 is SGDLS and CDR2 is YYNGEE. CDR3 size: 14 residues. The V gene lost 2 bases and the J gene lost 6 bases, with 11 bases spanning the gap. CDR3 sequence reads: CASSVRSAAGELFF. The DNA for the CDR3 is TGTGCCAGCAGCGTTAGAAGCGCCGCCGGGGAGCTGTTTTTT.

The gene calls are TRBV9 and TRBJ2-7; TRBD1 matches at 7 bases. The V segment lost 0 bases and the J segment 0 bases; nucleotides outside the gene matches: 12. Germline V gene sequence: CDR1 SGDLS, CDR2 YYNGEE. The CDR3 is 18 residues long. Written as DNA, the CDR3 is TGTGCCAGCAGCGTAGCCGCGGCTCCAGACAGGGTCTCCTACGAGCAGTACTTC. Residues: CASSVAAAPDRVSYEQYF. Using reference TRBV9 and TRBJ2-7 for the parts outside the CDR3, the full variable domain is DSGVTQTPKHLITATGQRVTLRCSPRSGDLSVYWYQQSLDQGLQFLIQYYNGEERAKGNILERFSAQQFPDLHSELNLSSLELGDSALYFCASSVAAAPDRVSYEQYFGPGTRLTVT.

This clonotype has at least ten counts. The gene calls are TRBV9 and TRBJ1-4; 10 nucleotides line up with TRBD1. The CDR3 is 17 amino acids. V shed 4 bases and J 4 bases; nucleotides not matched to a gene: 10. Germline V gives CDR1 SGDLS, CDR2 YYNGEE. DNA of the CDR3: TGTGCCAGCAGCATCCGGGACAGGGGAACTCTTAATGAAAAACTGTTTTTT. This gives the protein CASSIRDRGTLNEKLFF.

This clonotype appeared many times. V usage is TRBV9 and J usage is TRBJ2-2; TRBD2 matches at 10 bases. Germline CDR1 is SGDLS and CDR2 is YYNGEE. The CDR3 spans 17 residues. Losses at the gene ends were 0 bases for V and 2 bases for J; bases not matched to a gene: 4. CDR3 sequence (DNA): TGTGCCAGCAGCGTAGTAGCGGGGGGCCGTAACACCGGGGAGCTGTTTTTT. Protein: CASSVVAGGRNTGELFF.

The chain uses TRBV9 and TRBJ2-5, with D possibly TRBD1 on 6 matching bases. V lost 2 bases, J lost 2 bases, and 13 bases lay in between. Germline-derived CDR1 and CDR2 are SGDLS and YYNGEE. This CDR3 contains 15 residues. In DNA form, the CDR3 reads TGTGCCAGCAGCGTGTCGGGACACCCTCAAGAGACCCAGTACTTC. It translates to CASSVSGHPQETQYF.

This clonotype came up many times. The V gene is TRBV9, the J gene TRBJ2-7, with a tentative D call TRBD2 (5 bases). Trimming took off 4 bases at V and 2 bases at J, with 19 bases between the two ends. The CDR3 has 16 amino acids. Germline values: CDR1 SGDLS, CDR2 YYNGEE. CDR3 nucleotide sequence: TGTGCCAGCAGCCCCCGGGCCAGCGGAGTTCCCTACGAGCAGTACTTC. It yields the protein CASSPRASGVPYEQYF.

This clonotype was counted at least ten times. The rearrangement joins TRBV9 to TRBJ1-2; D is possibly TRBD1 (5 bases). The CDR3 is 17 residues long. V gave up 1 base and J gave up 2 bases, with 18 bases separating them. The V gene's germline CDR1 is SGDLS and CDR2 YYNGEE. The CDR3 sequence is CASSVTVGGTENYGYTF. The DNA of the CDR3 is TGTGCCAGCAGCGTAACCGTTGGGGGAACAGAAAACTATGGCTACACCTTC.

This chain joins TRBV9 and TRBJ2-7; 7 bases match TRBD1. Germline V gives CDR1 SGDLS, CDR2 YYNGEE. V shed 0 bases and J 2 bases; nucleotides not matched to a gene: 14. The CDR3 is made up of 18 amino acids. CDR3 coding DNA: TGTGCCAGCAGCGTAGGGGCCAGCACAGGGGTCTTACCCTACGAGCAGTACTTC. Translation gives CASSVGASTGVLPYEQYF. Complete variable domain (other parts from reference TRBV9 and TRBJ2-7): DSGVTQTPKHLITATGQRVTLRCSPRSGDLSVYWYQQSLDQGLQFLIQYYNGEERAKGNILERFSAQQFPDLHSELNLSSLELGDSALYFCASSVGASTGVLPYEQYFGPGTRLTVT.

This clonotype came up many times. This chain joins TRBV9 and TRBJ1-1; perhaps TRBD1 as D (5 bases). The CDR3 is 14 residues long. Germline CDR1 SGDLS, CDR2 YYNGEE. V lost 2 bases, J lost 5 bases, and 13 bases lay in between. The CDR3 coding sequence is TGTGCCAGCAGCGTCAGCACCGGGGGAACTGAAGCTTTCTTT. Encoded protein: CASSVSTGGTEAFF. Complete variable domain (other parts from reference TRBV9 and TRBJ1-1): DSGVTQTPKHLITATGQRVTLRCSPRSGDLSVYWYQQSLDQGLQFLIQYYNGEERAKGNILERFSAQQFPDLHSELNLSSLELGDSALYFCASSVSTGGTEAFFGQGTRLTVV.

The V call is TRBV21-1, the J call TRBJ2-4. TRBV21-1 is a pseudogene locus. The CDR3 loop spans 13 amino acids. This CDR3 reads CASSKPQRNIQYF. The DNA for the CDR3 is TGTGCCAGCAGCAAACCGCAGAGAAACATTCAGTACTTC.

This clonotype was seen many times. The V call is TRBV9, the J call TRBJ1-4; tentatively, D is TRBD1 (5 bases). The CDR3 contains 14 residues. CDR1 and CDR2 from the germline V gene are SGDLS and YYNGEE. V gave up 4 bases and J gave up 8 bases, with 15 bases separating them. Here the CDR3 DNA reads TGTGCCAGCAGCCGGGCCCCGGCAGGGGAAAAACTGTTTTTT. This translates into CASSRAPAGEKLFF. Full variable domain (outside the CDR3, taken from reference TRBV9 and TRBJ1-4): DSGVTQTPKHLITATGQRVTLRCSPRSGDLSVYWYQQSLDQGLQFLIQYYNGEERAKGNILERFSAQQFPDLHSELNLSSLELGDSALYFCASSRAPAGEKLFFGSGTQLSVL.